The 23 T cell receptor beta chains listed next were all sequenced from one sample in a study of blood T cells in healthy people across ages. Sample-barcoded 5' priming and a J-beta primer mix drove a second PCR of about 6 to 12 cycles. A single record per CDR3 protein comes from TCRdb applying MiXCR to the 5' RACE reads. The data show approximately 800,000 distinct CDR3 sequences, 35% to 60% seen once. Sequencing was performed on blood. The source is an elderly man in good health.

This clonotype was recorded many times. At one of its ends the junction is not consistent with the germline gene, which may arise from a read error. The rearrangement uses TRBV12-3 or TRBV12-4 and TRBJ2-1; 11 nucleotides agree with TRBD2. This CDR3 region has 12 residues. CDR3: CASSLAGGEQFF. The CDR3 nucleotides read TGTGCCAGCAGCTTAGCGGGAGGGGAGCAGTTCTTC.

A few counts support this clonotype. The CDR3 protein is CASSDLLVSEQYF. CDR3 in DNA: TGTGCCAGCAGTGACTTACTCGTGAGTGAGCAGTACTTC. The chain uses TRBV9 and TRBJ2-7; D remains unclear. The CDR3 extends over 13 amino acids. Trimming cost V 5 bases and J 7 bases, with 16 bases left between them. Germline V gene data show CDR1 as SGDLS and CDR2 as YYNGEE. Supplemented by reference TRBV9 and TRBJ2-7, the full variable domain reads DSGVTQTPKHLITATGQRVTLRCSPRSGDLSVYWYQQSLDQGLQFLIQYYNGEERAKGNILERFSAQQFPDLHSELNLSSLELGDSALYFCASSDLLVSEQYFGPGTRLTVT.

Worth noting for this clonotype: Its ends do not fully match the called genes, so a read error is possible. The chain joins TRBV20-1 to TRBJ2-3, with D unresolved. Germline CDR1 DFQATT, CDR2 SNEGSKA (reference sequence). This CDR3 spans 12 amino acids. The CDR3 loop reads CSATQVTDTRYF. As DNA, the CDR3 is TGCAGTGCCACGCAGGTCACAGATACGCGGTATTTT.

The chain links TRBV7-2 to TRBJ2-7; TRBD2 might be the D (6 bases). V lost 5 bases to trimming and J lost 0 bases, with 14 bases between them. Germline V gene lookup returns CDR1 SGHTA and CDR2 FQGNSA. The CDR3 is made up of 15 amino acids. In nucleotides, the CDR3 is TGTGCCAGCAGCGTAGGCCCGACTAGCTCCTACGAGCAGTACTTC. Residues: CASSVGPTSSYEQYF.

The chain has TRBV20-1 and TRBJ2-5; D not resolved. Trimming took 3 bases from V and 11 from J, leaving 19 bases between them. The germline V gene encodes CDR1 DFQATT and CDR2 SNEGSKA (reference sequence). The length of the CDR3 is 13 residues. The CDR3 DNA sequence: TGCAGTGCTAGCCGCGCCTTGGGGAATGAGCAGTACTTC. Its protein is CSASRALGNEQYF.

The rearrangement joins TRBV11-1 to TRBJ1-6; the D gene is possibly TRBD1 (6 bases). Germline V lookup: CDR1 SGHAT, CDR2 FQDESV (reference sequence). The V gene lost 3 bases and the J gene lost 9 bases, with 12 bases spanning the gap. This CDR3 has 14 amino acids. CDR3 in DNA: TGTGCCAGCAGCTTCTACAGGGAGAGTTCACCCCTCCACTTT. This encodes CASSFYRESSPLHF.

V and J are TRBV7-3 and TRBJ1-1; no firm D call. V was trimmed by 5 bases and J by 5 bases, leaving 15 bases between them. The germline gives CDR1 SGHTA, CDR2 FQGTGA. The CDR3 spans 14 residues. For the CDR3, the DNA is TGTGCCAGCAGCGCAGGTGGGCGCGTAACTGAAGCTTTCTTT. It yields the protein CASSAGGRVTEAFF.

In this sample, this clonotype turned up a few times. This chain links TRBV2 with TRBJ2-1; weak D call: TRBD2 (6 bases). CDR1 and CDR2 from the germline V gene are SNHLY and FYNNEI. V was cut by 8 bases and J by 9 bases, with 11 bases left in between. The CDR3 loop spans 11 amino acids. Here the CDR3 reads CASGLGGEQFF. CDR3 DNA sequence: TGTGCCAGCGGCCTGGGGGGTGAGCAGTTCTTC.

The chain combines TRBV12-3 or TRBV12-4 with TRBJ2-2; 12 bases map to TRBD1. V was clipped by 3 bases and J by 6 bases; unmatched bases: 5. CDR3 length: 16 amino acids. The CDR3 nucleotides are TGTGCCAGCAGTTTGAGTGGGACAGGGGGCTCCGGGGAGCTGTTTTTT. This codes for CASSLSGTGGSGELFF.

This chain connects TRBV9 to TRBJ2-1; D is possibly TRBD2 (5 bases). The V gene lost 0 bases and the J gene lost 12 bases, with 13 bases spanning the gap. This CDR3 comprises 13 residues. Germline-derived CDR1 and CDR2 are SGDLS and YYNGEE. CDR3 DNA sequence: TGTGCCAGCAGCGTAGAAGCGGAGACTGGGCAGTTCTTC. Its translation: CASSVEAETGQFF.

In this sample, this clonotype turned up a few times. The V call is TRBV7-2, the J call TRBJ1-4; possible D gene TRBD1, 6 bases. The CDR3 is 14 residues long. Trimming shortened V by 4 bases and J by 8 bases, and 14 bases separated the two germline ends. Germline V gene sequence: CDR1 SGHTA, CDR2 FQGNSA. The CDR3 spells CASSSEGVWEKLFF. In nucleotides, the CDR3 is TGTGCCAGCAGCTCGGAGGGGGTTTGGGAAAAACTGTTTTTT.

This clonotype occurred many times. The chain combines TRBV25-1 with TRBJ2-5; no firm D call. This CDR3 comprises 15 residues. CDR1 is MGHDK and CDR2 is SYGVNS in the germline V gene. The germline V and J ends were trimmed by 2 bases and 4 bases, with 14 bases remaining between them. The CDR3 spells CASSEMPGSTETQYF. CDR3 DNA sequence: TGTGCCAGCAGTGAAATGCCCGGTAGCACAGAGACCCAGTACTTC. Full variable domain (missing parts from reference TRBV25-1 and TRBJ2-5): EADIYQTPRYLVIGTGKKITLECSQTMGHDKMYWYQQDPGMELHLIHYSYGVNSTEKGDLSSESTVSRIRTEHFPLTLESARPSHTSQYLCASSEMPGSTETQYFGPGTRLLVL.

The chain uses TRBV7-7 and TRBJ2-2, with no clear D. CDR1 SSHAT and CDR2 FNYEAQ come from the germline V gene (reference sequence). CDR3 length equals 15 residues. Trimming stripped 2 bases from V and 4 bases from J, with 11 bases between. The CDR3 coding sequence is TGTGCCAGCAGCTTACCGGCAGGATCCACCGGGGAGCTGTTTTTT. Amino acids: CASSLPAGSTGELFF.

V gene TRBV6-6 combines with J gene TRBJ2-5; a possible D gene is TRBD1 (6 bases). The closer fit of TRBJ2-7 to the DNA end suggests the J call may be wrong. Germline V CDR1 and CDR2: MNHNY, SVGAGI (reference sequence). CDR3 length equals 11 residues. As DNA, the CDR3 is TGTGCCAGCACCTACAGGGCCGAGCAGTACTTC. It encodes CASTYRAEQYF.

This clonotype was seen more than once but under ten times. V usage is TRBV12-3 or TRBV12-4 and J usage is TRBJ2-1, with 8 positions matching TRBD2. V dropped 2 bases and J dropped 10; count of bases not matched to a gene: 10. This CDR3 comprises 15 residues. The CDR3 DNA sequence: TGTGCCAGCAGTTTAAACGGGAGGGCCGTAGGAGAGCAGTTCTTC. Protein sequence: CASSLNGRAVGEQFF.

This sequence joins TRBV11-1 and TRBJ2-7; D remains unclear. Trimming removed 0 bases from V and 2 bases from J, with 14 bases in between. This CDR3 contains 16 residues. CDR1 SGHAT and CDR2 FQDESV come from the germline V gene (reference sequence). CDR3 nucleotide sequence: TGTGCCAGCAGCTTAGCGCATCGTCAGGCGGCCTACGAGCAGTACTTC. It translates to CASSLAHRQAAYEQYF.

Remarks on this clonotype: A much larger clone lies a single base off, so this may be a read error. The chain is built from TRBV14 and TRBJ2-1; D remains unclear. V dropped 1 base and J dropped 5 bases, with 15 bases sitting between them. Germline V lookup: CDR1 SGHDN, CDR2 FVKESK. The CDR3 totals 16 residues. The CDR3 DNA sequence: TGTGCCAGCAGCCAAGTGGGTTATTGTGAGAACAATGAGCAGTTCTTC. It encodes CASSQVGYCENNEQFF. The full variable domain, rest sourced from reference TRBV14 and TRBJ2-1, is EAGVTQFPSHSVIEKGQTVTLRCDPISGHDNLYWYRRVMGKEIKFLLHFVKESKQDESGMPNNRFLAERTGGTYSTLKVQPAELEDSGVYFCASSQVGYCENNEQFFGPGTRLTVL.

The chain joins TRBV4-3 to TRBJ2-1; a weak D match, TRBD2 (6 bases). The CDR3 is 16 amino acids. Germline CDR1 LGHNA, CDR2 YSLEER. V lost 4 bases to trimming and J lost 9 bases, with 22 bases between them. The CDR3 DNA follows: TGCGCCAGCAGCCGAGTCGGGGGAGGTGGCCCGGGTGAGCAGTTCTTC. This sequence encodes CASSRVGGGGPGEQFF.

The chain links TRBV11-2 to TRBJ2-7, with D uncertain. Trimming stripped 3 bases from V and 5 bases from J, with 11 bases between. The V gene's germline CDR1 is SGHAT and CDR2 FQNNGV. This CDR3 has 13 amino acids. CDR3 nucleotides: TGTGCCAGCAGCTTTGGTCTCCTCGACGAGCAGTACTTC. Translating gives CASSFGLLDEQYF.

To note about this clonotype: It may be a read error: a sequence one base away is much more abundant. The rearrangement links TRBV12-3 or TRBV12-4 to TRBJ2-3; D unresolved. The CDR3 covers 11 residues. Here the CDR3 DNA reads TGTACCAGCAGTTTATTTGATACGCAGTATTTT. It translates to CTSSLFDTQYF.

V gene TRBV28 combines with J gene TRBJ2-7; D gene uncertain. CDR3 length: 13 amino acids. Germline assignment: CDR1 MDHEN and CDR2 SYDVKM. V was clipped by 3 bases and J by 3 bases, with 9 bases between them. CDR3 sequence (DNA): TGTGCCAGCAGTTTCCAGCCAGGCTACGAGCAGTACTTC. Amino acid sequence: CASSFQPGYEQYF.

This rearrangement joins TRBV24-1 to TRBJ1-1; D gene unclear. Trimming shortened V by 10 bases and J by 2 bases, and 13 bases separated the two germline ends. The germline gives CDR1 KGHDR, CDR2 SFDVKD. This CDR3 has 13 amino acids. Here the CDR3 DNA reads TGTGCCACTCAAAAGGCAGCAAACACTGAAGCTTTCTTT. Translating it yields CATQKAANTEAFF.

The chain joins TRBV5-1 to TRBJ2-5, with 8 bases identical to TRBD2. Germline V gene lookup returns CDR1 SGHRS and CDR2 YFSETQ. The CDR3 loop spans 17 amino acids. The V and J ends lost 0 bases and 1 base, in that order; junction bases with no gene match: 8. CDR3 loop: CASSLEGSLAVQETQYF. Here the CDR3 DNA reads TGCGCCAGCAGCTTGGAAGGGTCACTAGCGGTCCAAGAGACCCAGTACTTC.